Following are 27 T cell receptor beta chains from one sample sequenced in a study of immune heterogeneity within non-small cell lung tumors. Bulk tumor gDNA, roughly 600 ng per sample, served as the TCR template. Primary tumors were biopsied several times each, far apart, intraoperatively. Curative surgery was undertaken by patients, who had untreated, newly diagnosed non-small cell lung cancer. Multiplex PCR with 32 V and 13 J primers amplified TCR beta CDR3. Each CDR3 protein is one row after TCRdb ran MiXCR on the multiplex PCR reads. Of about 5,600 distinct CDR3 sequences listed, less than 20% were seen once; the top ten hold 3.5% to 4%. The specimen was lung tumor tissue. The receptors were gathered from a man aged 35-49 years with non-small cell lung cancer.

This clonotype is medium-sized (0.01 to 0.1%) by share. The V call is TRBV5-5, the J call TRBJ1-3; no firm D call. Deletions cut 3 bases from V and 2 bases from J, with 12 bases between. Looked up from germline, CDR1 is SGHKS and CDR2 is YYEKEE (reference sequence). The CDR3 totals 15 residues. For the CDR3, the DNA is TGTGCCAGCAGCTCTACCTCGGACGCTGGAAACACCATATATTTT. Residues: CASSSTSDAGNTIYF.

This clonotype ranks as medium-sized. Likely a read error: the CDR3 ends without its conserved phenylalanine or tryptophan. It is unclear where the CDR3 begins or ends on the DNA, so no DNA is shown, and the CDR3 is as TCRdb lists it. This chain uses TRBV28 with TRBJ1-1; the table's D call, TRBD1, was not checked against the DNA. 11 amino acids form the CDR3, both terminal residues included. The germline V gene has CDR1 MDHEN and CDR2 SYDVKM. The CDR3 region is CASVGGRDIVS.

By its share, this clonotype is medium-sized. The J gene is TRBJ1-5, the V gene TRBV30; 7 positions agree with TRBD1. After removal of 6 bases from V and 3 bases from J, the junction contained 2 bases not matched to a gene. This CDR3 comprises 12 residues. Germline values: CDR1 GTSNPN, CDR2 SVGIG (reference sequence). The CDR3, as DNA: TGTGCCTGTGGGACAGACAATCAGCCCCAGCATTTT. Encoded protein: CACGTDNQPQHF.

By share of the sample, this clonotype is medium-sized (0.01 to 0.1%). The V call is TRBV20-1, the J call TRBJ1-6; tentative D call: TRBD1 (5 bases). The V gene lost 5 bases and the J gene lost 5 bases, with 13 bases spanning the gap. The germline CDR1 and CDR2 sequences are DFQATT and SNEGSKA (reference sequence). CDR3 size: 14 residues. In DNA, the CDR3 is TGCAGTGCTCGGGACCCCGGGGATAATTCACCCCTCCACTTT. It is translated as CSARDPGDNSPLHF.

In its sample, this clonotype is medium-sized. This chain links TRBV30 with TRBJ1-4; tentatively, D is TRBD1 (5 bases). Germline values: CDR1 GTSNPN, CDR2 SVGIG (reference sequence). The V end lost 1 base, the J end lost 7 bases, and 10 bases lay between the germline ends. This CDR3 comprises 13 residues. CDR3 sequence: CAWSAGTFEKLFF. DNA for the CDR3: TGTGCCTGGAGTGCGGGGACCTTTGAAAAACTGTTTTTT. Filled out from reference TRBV30 and TRBJ1-4, the complete variable domain reads SQTIHQWPATLVQPVGSPLSLECTVEGTSNPNLYWYRQAAGRGLQLLFYSVGIGQISSEVPQNLSASRPQDRQFILSSKKLLLSDSGFYLCAWSAGTFEKLFFGSGTQLSVL.

This clonotype was picked up many times. The chain joins TRBV6-1 to TRBJ2-1; no clear D. The CDR3 loop spans 13 amino acids. CDR1 MNHNS and CDR2 SASEGT come from the germline V gene. Trimming cost V 7 bases and J 5 bases, with 12 bases left between them. CDR3 amino acids: CASTGLLHNEQFF. CDR3 coding DNA: TGTGCCAGCACCGGCCTACTTCACAATGAGCAGTTCTTC.

This clonotype rates as medium-sized (0.01 to 0.1%). The V and J genes are TRBV6-1 and TRBJ1-6, with 10 bases fitting TRBD1. V shed 5 bases and J 9 bases; nucleotides not matched to a gene: 10. The CDR3 spans 16 residues. Looked up from germline, CDR1 is MNHNS and CDR2 is SASEGT. Here the CDR3 reads CASSSFGTGVSSPLHF. In DNA form, the CDR3 reads TGTGCCAGCAGTTCGTTCGGGACAGGGGTCAGTTCACCCCTCCACTTT.

Note on this clonotype: A junction end diverges from the germline sequence, so it may reflect a read error. V usage is TRBV25-1 and J usage is TRBJ2-7; D remains ambiguous. Germline CDR1 and CDR2: MGHDK and SYGVNS. The CDR3 sequence is 14 residues long. CDR3 region: CVSSEPQVSYEQYF. CDR3 nucleotide sequence: TGTGTCAGCAGTGAACCGCAGGTTTCCTACGAGCAGTACTTC.

Sample share makes this clonotype medium-sized (0.01 to 0.1%). The chain recombines TRBV28 with TRBJ1-5, with D possibly being TRBD1 (5 bases). Trimming took 3 bases from V and 5 from J, leaving 14 bases between them. Germline V gene lookup returns CDR1 MDHEN and CDR2 SYDVKM. This CDR3 is built from 15 residues. CDR3 in amino acids: CASSFSLGDYQPQHF. For the CDR3, the DNA is TGTGCCAGCAGTTTTAGCCTCGGGGACTATCAGCCCCAGCATTTT.

By sample share, this clonotype is medium-sized (0.01 to 0.1%). The rearrangement links TRBV27 to TRBJ2-3; D assignment may be TRBD1 or TRBD2 (5 bases each). The CDR3 has 15 residues. The germline CDR1 and CDR2 sequences are MNHEY and SMNVEV (reference sequence). V shed 5 bases and J shed 1 base, with 13 bases lying between them. CDR3 in DNA: TGTGCCAGCAGTCCCTATGGGGGACGCACAGATACGCAGTATTTT. Its translation is CASSPYGGRTDTQYF.

By sample fraction, this clonotype is medium-sized. This CDR3 is CASSDPPGQGNTGELFF. The CDR3 coding sequence is TGCGCCAGCAGTGACCCTCCGGGACAGGGGAACACCGGGGAGCTGTTTTTT. The chain is built from TRBV10-1 and TRBJ2-2; 9 bases match TRBD1. Unmatched junction bases numbered 6, after V lost 3 bases and J lost 1 base. The CDR3 spans 17 residues. Germline V CDR1 and CDR2: WNHNN, SYGVQD (reference sequence).

This clonotype is classed as medium-sized. This chain uses TRBV9 with TRBJ2-2, with D unclear. With 0 bases removed from V and 5 bases from J, the gap between germline ends came to 5 bases. CDR3 size: 13 residues. Germline assignment: CDR1 SGDLS and CDR2 YYNGEE. CDR3 nucleotides: TGTGCCAGCAGCGTAGTGAAAACCGGGGAGCTGTTTTTT. Translating gives CASSVVKTGELFF.

This clonotype is medium-sized. This rearrangement joins TRBV19 to TRBJ1-4; possibly TRBD1 for D (6 bases). Germline CDR1 is LNHDA and CDR2 is SQIVND (reference sequence). Trimming stripped 5 bases from V and 8 bases from J, with 15 bases between. This CDR3 contains 14 residues. This CDR3 is CASSPVWDNEKLFF. The DNA for the CDR3 is TGTGCCAGTAGTCCCGTATGGGACAACGAAAAACTGTTTTTT.

This clonotype is labeled as medium-sized (0.01 to 0.1%). This sequence joins TRBV5-1 and TRBJ1-2; 8 nucleotides line up with TRBD1. The CDR3 sequence is 15 residues long. V was clipped by 3 bases and J by 0 bases; unmatched bases: 4. Germline V CDR1 and CDR2: SGHRS, YFSETQ. This CDR3 is CASSSGQATNYGYTF. The DNA of the CDR3 is TGCGCCAGCAGCTCGGGACAGGCCACTAACTATGGCTACACCTTC.

Relative to its sample, this clonotype is medium-sized (0.01 to 0.1%). The chain uses TRBV4-2 and TRBJ1-2; D is uncertain. V was shortened by 6 bases and J by 10 bases, with 18 bases between the two germline ends. The CDR3 is 13 amino acids. From germline, CDR1 is LGHNA and CDR2 YNFKEQ. The chain's CDR3 is CASRQQMADTYTF. In DNA form, the CDR3 reads TGTGCCAGCAGACAACAAATGGCGGATACCTACACCTTC.

By share of the sample, this clonotype is medium-sized (0.01 to 0.1%). The rearrangement uses TRBV27 and TRBJ2-7; D gene unclear. Trimming took 6 bases from V and 1 from J, leaving 16 bases between them. The CDR3 has 15 residues. Germline V lookup: CDR1 MNHEY, CDR2 SMNVEV (reference sequence). The DNA for the CDR3 is TGTGCCAGCAGCTCAATTGGGATGGGGTCCTACGAGCAGTACTTC. Translating it yields CASSSIGMGSYEQYF.

This clonotype is deemed medium-sized (0.01 to 0.1%). The chain is built from TRBV2 and TRBJ2-5; possibly TRBD2 for D (5 bases). From germline, CDR1 is SNHLY and CDR2 FYNNEI. The CDR3 consists of 13 residues. Trimming removed 6 bases at V and 2 bases at J, with 10 bases between. CDR3 coding DNA: TGTGCCAGCAGCGGAGGAAATCAAGAGACCCAGTACTTC. This translates into CASSGGNQETQYF.

This clonotype was observed at least ten times. The chain joins TRBV2 to TRBJ2-6, with unresolved D. Germline V lookup: CDR1 SNHLY, CDR2 FYNNEI. V lost 5 bases and J 0 bases, leaving 8 bases between the germline ends. This CDR3 has 15 amino acids. The CDR3: CASSPYLSGANVLTF. For the CDR3, the DNA is TGTGCCAGCAGTCCCTACCTCTCTGGGGCCAACGTCCTGACTTTC.

In its sample, this clonotype ranks as medium-sized. The chain links TRBV5-1 to TRBJ1-6; no clear D gene. This CDR3 has 18 residues. The V and J ends lost 2 bases and 6 bases respectively, with 21 bases between them. The germline CDR1 and CDR2 sequences are SGHRS and YFSETQ. CDR3 in DNA: TGCGCCAGCAGCTTTGCCGGCGGTGGTGGATCGTTTAATTCACCCCTCCACTTT. It translates to CASSFAGGGGSFNSPLHF.

Relative to its sample, this clonotype is medium-sized. The gene calls are TRBV20-1 and TRBJ1-6; D remains unclear. CDR1 and CDR2 (germline): DFQATT, SNEGSKA (reference sequence). CDR3 length equals 12 residues. The V end lost 5 bases, the J end lost 7 bases, and 9 bases lay between the germline ends. CDR3 sequence (DNA): TGCAGTGCTTATCGACCGAATTCACCCCTCCACTTT. Translation gives CSAYRPNSPLHF.

This clonotype qualifies as medium-sized. This chain uses TRBV5-1 with TRBJ2-2; D may match TRBD1 or TRBD2 (6 bases each). Germline V gives CDR1 SGHRS, CDR2 YFSETQ. Trimming shortened V by 7 bases and J by 3 bases, and 16 bases separated the two germline ends. This CDR3 has 15 residues. CDR3 in DNA: TGCGCCAGCCTTAAGGGGGGACCCGACACCGGGGAGCTGTTTTTT. Translating it yields CASLKGGPDTGELFF.

This clonotype is medium-sized by share. DNA for the CDR3: TGTGCCAGCAGCTTGGTTCCAGGGGGACTTCAGCCCCAGCATTTT. This translates into CASSLVPGGLQPQHF. The gene calls are TRBV5-5 and TRBJ1-5; the match to TRBD1 covers 7 bases. The V gene's germline CDR1 is SGHKS and CDR2 YYEKEE (reference sequence). Germline trimming cut 0 bases from V and 6 bases from J; bases unmatched to any gene: 6. The CDR3 is 15 residues long.

In this sample, this clonotype is medium-sized. This chain uses TRBV5-1 with TRBJ2-2; tentatively, D is TRBD1 or TRBD2 (5 bases each). V was cut by 6 bases and J by 6 bases, with 18 bases left in between. Germline V lookup: CDR1 SGHRS, CDR2 YFSETQ. CDR3 size: 15 residues. CDR3 nucleotides: TGCGCCAGCAACTCGGGATATGAAGGGGCCGGGGAGCTGTTTTTT. It translates to CASNSGYEGAGELFF.

Turning to this clonotype: A much larger clonotype is one base distant, so this may be a read error. The chain carries TRBV6-1 and TRBJ1-2; TRBD1 matches 7 bases. J lost 0 bases, V lost 5 bases, and 15 bases had no gene match. Looked up from germline, CDR1 is MNHNS and CDR2 is SASEGT. There are 18 residues in the CDR3. The chain's CDR3 is CASSPRITGQRANYGYTF. In DNA form, the CDR3 reads TGTGCCAGCAGTCCTAGAATTACGGGACAGCGAGCTAACTATGGCTACACCTTC.

The sample holds many counts of this clonotype. The chain joins TRBV2 to TRBJ2-3; 8 nucleotides match TRBD2. Losses at the gene ends were 7 bases for V and 3 bases for J; bases not matched to a gene: 3. The CDR3 sequence is 13 residues long. CDR1 and CDR2 (germline): SNHLY, FYNNEI. CDR3 DNA: TGTGCCAGCATGGGACTAGAAACAGATACGCAGTATTTT. It specifies CASMGLETDTQYF.

By share of the sample, this clonotype is medium-sized. The chain carries TRBV30 and TRBJ1-4; 10 bases are a match to TRBD1. The CDR3 has 13 amino acids. The J segment lost 11 bases and the V segment lost 1 base, leaving 4 bases of the junction unmatched. Germline lookup yields CDR1 GTSNPN and CDR2 SVGIG (reference sequence). CDR3 DNA sequence: TGTGCCTGGAGTGGGGGACAGGGGAAGAAACTGTTTTTT. Its protein product is CAWSGGQGKKLFF.

The CDR3 coding sequence is TGCAGTGCTAGACTTCTTCGGGTTTCCTACAATGAGCAGTTCTTC. Its protein product is CSARLLRVSYNEQFF. The chain uses TRBV20-1 and TRBJ2-1; the D is unclear. The V gene lost 2 bases and the J gene lost 1 base, with 12 bases spanning the gap. CDR1 is DFQATT and CDR2 is SNEGSKA in the germline V gene (reference sequence). The CDR3 extends over 15 amino acids.